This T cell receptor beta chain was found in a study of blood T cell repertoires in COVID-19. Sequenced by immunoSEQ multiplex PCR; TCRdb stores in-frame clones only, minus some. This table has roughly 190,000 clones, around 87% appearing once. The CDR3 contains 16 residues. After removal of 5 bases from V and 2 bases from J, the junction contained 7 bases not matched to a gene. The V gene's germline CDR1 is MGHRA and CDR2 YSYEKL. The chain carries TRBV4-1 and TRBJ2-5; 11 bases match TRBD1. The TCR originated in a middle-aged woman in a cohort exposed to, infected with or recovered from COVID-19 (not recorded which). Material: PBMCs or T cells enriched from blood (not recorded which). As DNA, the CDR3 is TGCGCCAGCAGCGCAAGAAGGGACAGGGGGCAAGAGACCCAGTACTTC. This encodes CASSARRDRGQETQYF.